This passage covers 18 T cell receptor beta chains from one sample sequenced in a study of response to subunit inactivated influenza vaccine. TCRdb recomputed calls from the RT-PCR reads with MiXCR, one row per CDR3 protein. The sample yields a few hundred thousand distinct CDR3 sequences, roughly a fifth seen once. This specimen was PBMCs from blood, taken 21 months after vaccination. These receptors were obtained from a man aged 50-75 years who received an inactivated influenza vaccine.

This sequence joins TRBV3-1 and TRBJ2-5; D is ambiguous. V was clipped by 1 base and J by 5 bases, with 8 bases between them. The CDR3 contains 13 residues. Germline lookup yields CDR1 LGHDT and CDR2 YNNKEL (reference sequence). The CDR3 nucleotides read TGTGCCAGCAGCCAAGCCGCTGCCGAGACCCAGTACTTC. Protein: CASSQAAAETQYF.

The V gene is TRBV4-3, the J gene TRBJ2-1; 11 bases fit TRBD2. Germline V gene data show CDR1 as LGHNA and CDR2 as YSLEER. With V trimmed by 3 bases and J by 8 bases, 6 bases remained unmatched. This CDR3 spans 15 amino acids. The CDR3 protein is CASSQQTSGGYEQFF. The CDR3 DNA is TGCGCCAGCAGCCAGCAAACTAGCGGGGGATATGAGCAGTTCTTC.

This clonotype occurred many times. The chain has TRBV5-1 and TRBJ1-2; no clear D. V dropped 0 bases and J dropped 0 bases, with 9 bases sitting between them. Germline values: CDR1 SGHRS, CDR2 YFSETQ. The CDR3 has 15 amino acids. CDR3 DNA: TGCGCCAGCAGCTTGGACAGACCAACTAACTATGGCTACACCTTC. This sequence encodes CASSLDRPTNYGYTF.

This clonotype was counted a few times. The chain carries TRBV6-1 and TRBJ2-2; possibly TRBD1 for D (6 bases). CDR1 is MNHNS, CDR2 SASEGT, per germline. CDR3 length: 16 residues. Trimming removed 6 bases from V and 0 bases from J, with 14 bases in between. The CDR3 is CASSPPGDANTGELFF. In DNA form, the CDR3 reads TGTGCCAGCAGCCCCCCAGGGGACGCGAACACCGGGGAGCTGTTTTTT.

The genes are TRBV12-3 or TRBV12-4 and TRBJ2-1; 10 nucleotides match TRBD1. The CDR3 is 16 residues long. Losses at the gene ends were 5 bases for V and 5 bases for J; bases not matched to a gene: 9. The CDR3, as DNA: TGTGCCAGCAGTACATCCGGGACAGGGGCGCACAATGAGCAGTTCTTC. Protein product: CASSTSGTGAHNEQFF.

This chain links TRBV5-1 with TRBJ1-2, with a possible D match to TRBD1 (5 bases). The CDR3 is 14 amino acids. Deletions cut 4 bases from V and 0 bases from J, with 10 bases between. Germline CDR1 and CDR2: SGHRS and YFSETQ. The CDR3 coding sequence is TGCGCCAGCAGCCAAGACAGTTCTAACTATGGCTACACCTTC. It yields the protein CASSQDSSNYGYTF. The whole variable domain, remainder taken from reference TRBV5-1 and TRBJ1-2, is KAGVTQTPRYLIKTRGQQVTLSCSPISGHRSVSWYQQTPGQGLQFLFEYFSETQRNKGNFPGRFSGRQFSNSRSEMNVSTLELGDSALYLCASSQDSSNYGYTFGSGTRLTVV.

The chain has TRBV7-7 and TRBJ2-2; the match to TRBD1 covers 10 bases. CDR1 is SSHAT, CDR2 FNYEAQ, per germline (reference sequence). The CDR3 is made up of 20 amino acids. V trimming: 4 bases; J trimming: 0 bases; junction bases outside the gene matches: 14. The CDR3 spells CASSSAGTGVPQANTGELFF. CDR3 bases: TGTGCCAGCAGCTCGGCCGGGACAGGGGTCCCCCAAGCGAACACCGGGGAGCTGTTTTTT.

The J gene is TRBJ1-1, the V gene TRBV12-3 or TRBV12-4; D remains ambiguous. The CDR3 consists of 16 residues. The V and J ends lost 1 base and 0 bases respectively, with 12 bases between them. CDR3 loop: CASSLGILWMNTEAFF. The CDR3 DNA sequence: TGTGCCAGCAGTTTAGGAATCCTGTGGATGAACACTGAAGCTTTCTTT.

This sequence joins TRBV12-3 or TRBV12-4 and TRBJ2-1, with TRBD2 matching 10 bases. The CDR3 has 15 residues. Trimming at V came to 3 bases and at J to 5 bases, leaving 4 bases not matched to a gene. CDR3 in amino acids: CASSLQLAGNNEQFF. In nucleotides, the CDR3 is TGTGCCAGCAGTTTGCAACTAGCGGGAAACAATGAGCAGTTCTTC.

CDR3 region: CASSLLDRDNYGYTF. The CDR3 DNA is TGTGCCAGCAGCTTATTGGACAGGGATAACTATGGCTACACCTTC. The chain uses TRBV7-9 and TRBJ1-2; TRBD1 matches 8 bases. J gave up 1 base and V 2 bases, and 3 bases lay outside the gene matches. Germline assignment: CDR1 SEHNR and CDR2 FQNEAQ (reference sequence). The CDR3 is 15 residues long. Combining the CDR3 with reference TRBV7-9 and TRBJ1-2 gives the whole variable domain DTGVSQNPRHKITKRGQNVTFRCDPISEHNRLYWYRQTLGQGPEFLTYFQNEAQLEKSRLLSDRFSAERPKGSFSTLEIQRTEQGDSAMYLCASSLLDRDNYGYTFGSGTRLTVV.

In its sample, this clonotype was seen a few times. The rearrangement uses TRBV12-3 or TRBV12-4 and TRBJ2-5; possible D gene TRBD2, 5 bases. CDR3 size: 13 residues. V lost 5 bases and J lost 4, with 11 bases in between. In DNA, the CDR3 is TGTGCCAGCAGTCGGGGAATCGGAGAGACCCAGTACTTC. Translation: CASSRGIGETQYF.

The chain couples TRBV20-1 to TRBJ1-3; D is uncertain. The CDR3 contains 15 residues. The germline V gene encodes CDR1 DFQATT and CDR2 SNEGSKA (reference sequence). V was clipped by 5 bases and J by 0 bases, with 14 bases between them. CDR3: CSAYPIAPSGNTIYF. The CDR3 DNA reads as TGCAGTGCTTACCCCATTGCCCCCTCTGGAAACACCATATATTTT.

The chain has TRBV29-1 and TRBJ1-1; D unresolved. CDR3 length: 15 amino acids. The V end was cut by 4 bases, the J end by 1 base, with 16 bases between. CDR1 SQVTM and CDR2 ANQGSEA come from the germline V gene. CDR3 DNA sequence: TGCAGCGTTGGCCCCAGGATGAGGACGAACACTGAAGCTTTCTTT. Residues: CSVGPRMRTNTEAFF.

This clonotype was seen more than once but under ten times. The chain joins TRBV20-1 to TRBJ2-5, with D uncertain. The CDR3 consists of 12 residues. Germline values: CDR1 DFQATT, CDR2 SNEGSKA (reference sequence). The V end lost 6 bases, the J end lost 7 bases, and 15 bases lay between the germline ends. In nucleotides, the CDR3 is TGCAGTGCCTTGAAGACGCCCGGGACCCAGTACTTC. This gives the protein CSALKTPGTQYF.

This clonotype was counted a few times. This chain connects TRBV2 to TRBJ2-2, with D maybe TRBD1 (6 bases). The V end was cut by 3 bases, the J end by 1 base, with 9 bases between. The CDR3 sequence is 15 residues long. From germline, CDR1 is SNHLY and CDR2 FYNNEI. CDR3 in amino acids: CASSELGQNTGELFF. The CDR3 coding sequence is TGTGCCAGCAGTGAGTTGGGACAGAACACCGGGGAGCTGTTTTTT.

V usage is TRBV5-5 and J usage is TRBJ2-5, with unresolved D. CDR1 is SGHKS, CDR2 YYEKEE, per germline (reference sequence). CDR3 size: 13 residues. Trimming took off 2 bases at V and 5 bases at J, with 10 bases between the two ends. CDR3 loop: CASSLKGIETQYF. As DNA, the CDR3 is TGTGCCAGCAGCTTAAAAGGGATCGAGACCCAGTACTTC.

V usage is TRBV29-1 and J usage is TRBJ1-5; the D gene is possibly TRBD1 (5 bases). V was pared by 0 bases and J by 4 bases, with 19 bases between. This CDR3 region has 17 residues. CDR1 is SQVTM, CDR2 ANQGSEA, per germline. Written as DNA, the CDR3 is TGCAGCGTTGAAGATGTCCCAGTGCGGGGGAGAAATCAGCCCCAGCATTTT. Encoded protein: CSVEDVPVRGRNQPQHF.

There are many counts of this clonotype. V is TRBV29-1 and J is TRBJ1-1; the D is unclear. Germline V lookup: CDR1 SQVTM, CDR2 ANQGSEA. There are 11 residues in the CDR3. V lost 6 bases and J 1 base, leaving 6 bases between the germline ends. In DNA form, the CDR3 reads TGCAGCGTGTACAGGAACACTGAAGCTTTCTTT. It encodes CSVYRNTEAFF.